This entry concerns a single T cell receptor beta chain. V dropped 6 bases and J dropped 1; count of bases not matched to a gene: 8. The CDR3 has 16 residues. The germline CDR1 and CDR2 sequences are SSHAT and FNYEAQ (reference sequence). The source of the sample is a study of T cells after somatic rescue of genetic block. Produced via immunoSEQ multiplex PCR; TCRdb's table is partial and in-frame only. Found here are some 74,000 clones, approximately 91% of them singletons; the top ten hold around 2.8%. Sequencing was carried out using peripheral blood mononuclear cells (PBMCs). The J gene is TRBJ2-2, the V gene TRBV7-7; 7 nucleotides align to TRBD2. The TCR comes from a man aged 25 to 40. Written as DNA, the CDR3 is TGTGCCAGCAGACCTCTAGCGGCCTGGAACACCGGGGAGCTGTTTTTT. Protein sequence: CASRPLAAWNTGELFF. The full variable domain, with the rest looked up from reference TRBV7-7 and TRBJ2-2, is GAGVSQSPRYKVTKRGQDVTLRCDPISSHATLYWYQQALGQGPEFLTYFNYEAQPDKSGLPSDRFSAERPEGSISTLTIQRTEQRDSAMYRCASRPLAAWNTGELFFGEGSRLTVL.